A selection of T cell receptor beta chains follows, all from one sample in a study of PD-1 blockade in classical Hodgkin lymphoma. Produced via immunoSEQ multiplex PCR; TCRdb's table is partial and in-frame only. This table holds around 18,000 clones, approximately 72% found once. The sequences come from CD4+ T cells from blood, collected before the fourth cycle of nivolumab. These receptors came from a human donor with classical Hodgkin lymphoma. Both conserved end residues are part of each CDR3. D genes are given only for firm matches. Size tells how often a clone was seen (once, few, many) or the class of an expanded clone, and some rows leave it out.

CASSTRGVSGANVLTF	TGTGCCAGCAGTACCCGGGGGGTTTCTGGGGCCAACGTCCTGACTTTC	TRBD2	TRBV28	TRBJ2-6	.
CASKGDYTEAFF	TGCGCCAGCAAAGGGGACTACACTGAAGCTTTCTTT	.	TRBV10-1	TRBJ1-1	.
CASSLWGTGDQPQHF	TGCGCCAGCAGCTTGTGGGGGACAGGGGATCAGCCCCAGCATTTT	TRBD1	TRBV5-1	TRBJ1-5	.
CASSLGVGRGNEQFF	TGTGCCAGCAGCTTAGGGGTCGGGAGGGGAAATGAGCAGTTCTTC	TRBD2	TRBV7-6	TRBJ2-1	.
CASSLGRYTEAFF	TGTGCCAGCAGCTTAGGTCGGTACACTGAAGCTTTCTTT	.	TRBV7-8	TRBJ1-1	.
CASSEAVRVGYQPQHF	TGTGCCAGCAGTGAAGCCGTCAGAGTCGGTTATCAGCCCCAGCATTTT	.	TRBV6-1	TRBJ1-5	.
CASSTQTGPTGELFF	TGTGCCAGCAGCACCCAGACAGGGCCCACCGGGGAGCTGTTTTTT	TRBD1	TRBV5-4	TRBJ2-2	.
CASSYGTGGYEQYF	TGTGCCAGTAGTTACGGGACAGGGGGATACGAGCAGTACTTC	TRBD1	TRBV19	TRBJ2-7	.
CASRQGANTGELFF	TGTGCCAGCAGGCAGGGGGCGAACACCGGGGAGCTGTTTTTT	TRBD1	TRBV6-1	TRBJ2-2	once
CASSFDDSNQPQHF	TGTGCCAGCAGCTTCGATGATAGCAATCAGCCCCAGCATTTT	.	TRBV7-8	TRBJ1-5	.
CASSVGQSGANVLTF	TGTGCCAGCAGTGTCGGGCAGTCTGGGGCCAACGTCCTGACTTTC	.	TRBV2	TRBJ2-6	.
CATSRGLAGDGETQYF	TGTGCCACCAGCAGAGGGCTAGCGGGAGACGGGGAGACCCAGTACTTC	TRBD2	TRBV15	TRBJ2-5	.
CASSDGASGGPTDTQYF	TGTGCCAGCAGTGACGGGGCTAGCGGGGGACCCACAGATACGCAGTATTTT	TRBD2	TRBV6-4	TRBJ2-3	.
CSVGPRGVEETQYF	TGCAGCGTCGGCCCGCGTGGGGTAGAGGAGACCCAGTACTTC	.	TRBV29-1	TRBJ2-5	.
CASSDGGATNEKLFF	TGTGCCAGCAGTGACGGGGGAGCAACTAATGAAAAACTGTTTTTT	.	TRBV25-1	TRBJ1-4	.
CASEGGPGFTYGYTF	TGCGCCAGCGAGGGGGGACCAGGGTTTACTTATGGCTACACCTTC	.	TRBV10-2	TRBJ1-2	few
CASSSQLSVDTQYF	TGTGCCAGCAGTTCACAACTATCAGTCGATACGCAGTATTTT	.	TRBV28	TRBJ2-3	few
CASSRGLAGSNTGELFF	TGCGCCAGCAGCCGCGGGTTAGCGGGGTCGAACACCGGGGAGCTGTTTTTT	TRBD2	TRBV5-1	TRBJ2-2	.
CASSLDMRGGGREEAFF	TGTGCCAGCAGCTTAGATATGCGGGGAGGAGGCCGGGAGGAAGCTTTCTTT	.	TRBV11-2	TRBJ1-1	.
CSAGGRGSNQPQHF	TGCAGCGCCGGCGGCAGGGGAAGTAATCAGCCCCAGCATTTT	.	TRBV29-1	TRBJ1-5	.
CASSQGGSSYNEQFF	TGCGCCAGCAGCCAAGGGGGTAGCTCCTACAATGAGCAGTTCTTC	.	TRBV4-3	TRBJ2-1	.
CASSLAGESTDTQYF	TGTGCCAGCAGCCTAGCGGGAGAGAGCACAGATACGCAGTATTTT	TRBD2	TRBV7-8	TRBJ2-3	.